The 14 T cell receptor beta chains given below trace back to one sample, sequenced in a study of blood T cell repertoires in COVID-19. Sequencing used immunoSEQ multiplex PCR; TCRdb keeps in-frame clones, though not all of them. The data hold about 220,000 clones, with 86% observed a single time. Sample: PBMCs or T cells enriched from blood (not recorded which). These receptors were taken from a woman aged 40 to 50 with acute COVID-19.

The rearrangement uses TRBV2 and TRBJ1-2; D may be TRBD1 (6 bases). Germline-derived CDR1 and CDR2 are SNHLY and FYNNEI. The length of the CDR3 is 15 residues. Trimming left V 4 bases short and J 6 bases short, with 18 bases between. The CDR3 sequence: CASSGFLTGLNGYTF. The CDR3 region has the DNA TGTGCCAGCAGTGGATTCCTGACAGGTCTTAATGGCTACACCTTC.

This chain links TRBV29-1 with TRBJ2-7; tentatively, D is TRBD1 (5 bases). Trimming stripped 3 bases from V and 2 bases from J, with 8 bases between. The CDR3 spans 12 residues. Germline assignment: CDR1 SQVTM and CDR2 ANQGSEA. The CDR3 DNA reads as TGCAGCGTTGAGGGGCAGACCTACGAGCAGTACTTC. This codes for CSVEGQTYEQYF.

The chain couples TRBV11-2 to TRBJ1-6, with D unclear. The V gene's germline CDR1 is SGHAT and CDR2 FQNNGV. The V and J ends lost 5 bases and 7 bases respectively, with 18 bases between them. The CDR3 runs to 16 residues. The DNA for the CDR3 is TGTGCCAGCAGCCCGAGAACTGTCAGGAGGAATTCACCCCTCCACTTT. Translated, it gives CASSPRTVRRNSPLHF.

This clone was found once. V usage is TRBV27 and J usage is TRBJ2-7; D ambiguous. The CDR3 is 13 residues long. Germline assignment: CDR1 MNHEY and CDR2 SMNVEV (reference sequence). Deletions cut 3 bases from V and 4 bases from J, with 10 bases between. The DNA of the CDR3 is TGTGCCAGCAGTTTGCACTCCTTTTACGAGCAGTACTTC. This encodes CASSLHSFYEQYF.

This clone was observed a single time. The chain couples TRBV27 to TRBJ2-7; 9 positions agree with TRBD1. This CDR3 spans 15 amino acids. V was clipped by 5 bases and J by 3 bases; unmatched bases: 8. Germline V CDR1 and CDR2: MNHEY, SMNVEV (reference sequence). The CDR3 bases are TGTGCCAGCAGTATGGGACAGGGCCGGAACTACGAGCAGTACGTC. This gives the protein CASSMGQGRNYEQYV.

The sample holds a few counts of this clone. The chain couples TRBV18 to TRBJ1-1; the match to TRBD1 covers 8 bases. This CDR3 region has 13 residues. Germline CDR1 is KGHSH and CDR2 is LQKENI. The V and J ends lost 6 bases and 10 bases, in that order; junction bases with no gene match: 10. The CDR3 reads CASSFRQGLGAFF. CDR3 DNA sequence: TGTGCCAGCTCGTTCCGACAGGGGTTAGGAGCTTTCTTT.

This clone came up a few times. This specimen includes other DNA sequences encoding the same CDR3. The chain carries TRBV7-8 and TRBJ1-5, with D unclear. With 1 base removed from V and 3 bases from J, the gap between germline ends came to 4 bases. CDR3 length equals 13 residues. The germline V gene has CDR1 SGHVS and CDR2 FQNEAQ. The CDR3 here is CASSLGHNQPQHF. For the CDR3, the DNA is TGTGCCAGCAGCTTAGGGCACAATCAGCCCCAGCATTTT.

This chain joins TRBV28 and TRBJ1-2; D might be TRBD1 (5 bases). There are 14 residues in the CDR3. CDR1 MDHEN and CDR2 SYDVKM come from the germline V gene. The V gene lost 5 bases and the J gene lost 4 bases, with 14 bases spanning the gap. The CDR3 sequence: CASSPSGGGYGYTF. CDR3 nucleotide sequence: TGTGCCAGCAGTCCCTCGGGGGGAGGCTATGGCTACACCTTC.

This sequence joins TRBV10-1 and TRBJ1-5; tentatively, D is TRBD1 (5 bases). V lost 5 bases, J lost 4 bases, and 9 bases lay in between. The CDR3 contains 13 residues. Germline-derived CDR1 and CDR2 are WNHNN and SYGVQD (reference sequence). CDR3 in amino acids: CASSPDRNQPQHF. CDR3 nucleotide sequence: TGCGCCAGCAGTCCTGACAGAAATCAGCCCCAGCATTTT.

CDR3 in amino acids: CASSYSWAGVVLTEAFF. The CDR3 DNA follows: TGTGCCAGCAGTTACTCATGGGCAGGGGTTGTCCTTACTGAAGCTTTCTTT. This chain joins TRBV6-2 or TRBV6-3 and TRBJ1-1, with D possibly being TRBD1 (6 bases). CDR1 is MNHEY, CDR2 SVGEGT, per germline. The CDR3 covers 17 residues. Trimming pared 0 bases from V and 5 bases from J, leaving 19 bases between.

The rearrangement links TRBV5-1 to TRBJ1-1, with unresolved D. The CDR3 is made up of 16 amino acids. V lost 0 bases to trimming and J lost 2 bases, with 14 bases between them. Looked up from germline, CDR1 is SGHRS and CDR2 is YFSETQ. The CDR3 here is CASSLEVVRLNTEAFF. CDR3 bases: TGCGCCAGCAGCTTGGAAGTGGTCAGGCTAAACACTGAAGCTTTCTTT.

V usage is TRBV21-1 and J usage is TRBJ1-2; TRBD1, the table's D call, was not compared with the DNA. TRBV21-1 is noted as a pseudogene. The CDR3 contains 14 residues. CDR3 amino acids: CASICLDRAGGYTF. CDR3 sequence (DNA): TGTGCCAGCATATGCCTTGACAGGGCGGGCGGCTACACCTTC.

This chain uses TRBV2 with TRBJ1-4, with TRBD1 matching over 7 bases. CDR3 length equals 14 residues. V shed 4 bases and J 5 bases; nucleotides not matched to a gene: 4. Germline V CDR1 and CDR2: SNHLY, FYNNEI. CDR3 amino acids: CASSGDSPNEKLFF. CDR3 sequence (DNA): TGTGCCAGCAGTGGGGACAGCCCGAATGAAAAACTGTTTTTT.

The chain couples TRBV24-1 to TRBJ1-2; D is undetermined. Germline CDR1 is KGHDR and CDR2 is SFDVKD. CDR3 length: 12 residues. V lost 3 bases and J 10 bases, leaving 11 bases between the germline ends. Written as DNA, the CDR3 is TGTGCCACCAGTGATCTTCACAGCTTCTACACCTTC. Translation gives CATSDLHSFYTF.